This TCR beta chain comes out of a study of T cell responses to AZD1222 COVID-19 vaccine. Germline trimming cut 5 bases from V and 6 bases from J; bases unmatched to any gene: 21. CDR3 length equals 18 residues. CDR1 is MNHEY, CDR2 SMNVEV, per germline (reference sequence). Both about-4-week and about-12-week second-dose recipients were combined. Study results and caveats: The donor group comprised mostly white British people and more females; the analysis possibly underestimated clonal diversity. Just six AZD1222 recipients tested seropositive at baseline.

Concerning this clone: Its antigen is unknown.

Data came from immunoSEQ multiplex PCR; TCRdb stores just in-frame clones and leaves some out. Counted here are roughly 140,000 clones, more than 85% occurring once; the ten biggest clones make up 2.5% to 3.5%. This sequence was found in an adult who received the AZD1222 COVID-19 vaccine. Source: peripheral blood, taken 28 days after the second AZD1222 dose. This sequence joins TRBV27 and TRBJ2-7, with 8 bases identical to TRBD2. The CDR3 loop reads CASSPRRAGGLSLPEQYF. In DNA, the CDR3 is TGTGCCAGCAGTCCCAGACGTGCGGGAGGCCTCTCCCTGCCCGAGCAGTACTTC.